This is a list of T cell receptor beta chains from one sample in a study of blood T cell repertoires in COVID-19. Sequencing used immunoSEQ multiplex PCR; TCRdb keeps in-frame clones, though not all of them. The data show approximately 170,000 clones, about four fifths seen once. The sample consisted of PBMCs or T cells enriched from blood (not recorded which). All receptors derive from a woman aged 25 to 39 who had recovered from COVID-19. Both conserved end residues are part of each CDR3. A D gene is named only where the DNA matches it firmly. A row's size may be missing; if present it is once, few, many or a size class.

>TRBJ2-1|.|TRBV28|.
CASSSSAGPSYNEQFF
TGTGCCAGCAGTTCCTCTGCGGGCCCCTCCTACAATGAGCAGTTCTTC
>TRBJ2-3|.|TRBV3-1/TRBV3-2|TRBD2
CASSPRTSGGRGDTQYF
TGTGCCAGCAGCCCCCGGACTAGCGGGGGGAGGGGAGATACGCAGTATTTT
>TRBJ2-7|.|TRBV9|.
CASSVVGSSYEQYF
TGTGCCAGCAGCGTAGTCGGTAGCAGTTACGAGCAGTACTTC
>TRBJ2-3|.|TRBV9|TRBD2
CASSSRRLAGTDTQYF
TGTGCCAGCAGCTCTAGGCGGCTAGCGGGAACAGATACGCAGTATTTT
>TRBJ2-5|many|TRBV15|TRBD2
CATSRARGLAGEETQYF
TGTGCCACCAGCAGAGCCAGGGGACTAGCGGGGGAAGAGACCCAGTACTTC
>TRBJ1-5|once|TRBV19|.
CASSAGDNQPQHF
TGTGCCAGTAGTGCAGGGGACAATCAGCCCCAGCATTTT
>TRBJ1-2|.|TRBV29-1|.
CSVDQGPYGYTF
TGCAGCGTTGATCAGGGGCCCTATGGCTACACCTTC
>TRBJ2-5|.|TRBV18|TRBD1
CASSLGQGGETQYF
TGTGCCAGCTCGCTGGGACAGGGTGGGGAGACCCAGTACTTC
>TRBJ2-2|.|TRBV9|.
CASSALTGHLNTGELFF
TGTGCCAGCAGCGCCCTGACAGGCCACTTGAACACCGGGGAGCTGTTTTTT
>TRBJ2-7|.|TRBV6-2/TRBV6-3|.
CASSWVSGTDEQYF
TGTGCCAGCAGTTGGGTTAGCGGGACAGACGAGCAGTACTTC
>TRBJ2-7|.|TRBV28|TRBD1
CASRETGDNEQYF
TGTGCCAGCAGAGAGACAGGGGACAACGAGCAGTACTTC
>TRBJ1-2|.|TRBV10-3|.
CAIKPEGDGYTF
TGTGCCATCAAGCCCGAGGGCGATGGCTACACCTTC
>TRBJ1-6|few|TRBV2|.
CASSLGDNRDNSPLHF
TGTGCCAGCAGTCTTGGGGACAATCGAGATAATTCACCCCTCCACTTT
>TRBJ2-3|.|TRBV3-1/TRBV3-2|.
CASSQWGGTSTDTQYF
TGTGCCAGCAGCCAATGGGGCGGGACTAGCACAGATACGCAGTATTTT
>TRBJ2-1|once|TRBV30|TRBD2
CAWSDSGRAFDEQFF
TGTGCCTGGAGTGATAGCGGGAGGGCCTTTGATGAGCAGTTCTTC
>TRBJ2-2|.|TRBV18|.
CASSPGGNPGELFF
TGTGCCAGCTCACCAGGCGGAAACCCCGGGGAGCTGTTTTTT
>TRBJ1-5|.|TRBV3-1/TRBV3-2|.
CASSQYDQPQHF
TGTGCCAGCAGCCAGTATGATCAGCCCCAGCATTTT
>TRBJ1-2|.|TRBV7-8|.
CASSLVTGGPEAGGYTF
TGTGCCAGCAGCTTAGTCACGGGTGGACCGGAGGCGGGGGGCTACACCTTC
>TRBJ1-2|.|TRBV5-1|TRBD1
CASPSGTGYDYTF
TGCGCCAGCCCCTCCGGGACAGGGTATGACTACACCTTC
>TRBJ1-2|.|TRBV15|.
CATSRDVAGSMYGYTF
TGTGCCACCAGCAGAGATGTCGCGGGATCTATGTATGGCTACACCTTC
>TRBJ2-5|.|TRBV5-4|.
CASSLPALVNQETQYF
TGTGCCAGCAGCTTGCCCGCGCTAGTTAACCAAGAGACCCAGTACTTC
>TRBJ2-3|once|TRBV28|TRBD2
CASSSPGGLAVTDTQYF
TGTGCCAGCAGTTCCCCCGGGGGACTAGCGGTCACAGATACGCAGTATTTT
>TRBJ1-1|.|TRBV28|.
CASSTPTVGNTEAFF
TGTGCCAGCAGTACACCTACAGTGGGTAACACTGAAGCTTTCTTT
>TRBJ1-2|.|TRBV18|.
CASSPPQGSNYGYTF
TGTGCCAGCTCGCCCCCCCAGGGGTCTAACTATGGCTACACCTTC
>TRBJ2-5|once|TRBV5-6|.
CASSLVVLLSQETQYF
TGTGCCAGCAGCTTGGTCGTTCTACTAAGTCAAGAGACCCAGTACTTC
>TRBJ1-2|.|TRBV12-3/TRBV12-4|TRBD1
CASSEDRVGGYTF
TGTGCCAGCAGTGAAGACAGGGTTGGTGGCTACACCTTC
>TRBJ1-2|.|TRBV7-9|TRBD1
CASSLGQGADYGYTF
TGTGCCAGCAGCTTAGGCCAGGGGGCAGACTATGGCTACACCTTC
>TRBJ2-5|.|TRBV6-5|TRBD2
CASSSARGTRETQYF
TGTGCCAGCAGTTCCGCCCGGGGGACTAGAGAGACCCAGTACTTC
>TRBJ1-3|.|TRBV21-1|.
CASSSSPSGQGNTIYF
TGTGCCAGCAGCAGTAGCCCTTCGGGACAGGGAAACACCATATATTTT
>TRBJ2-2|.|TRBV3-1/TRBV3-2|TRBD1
CASSRQGNTGELFF
TGTGCCAGCAGCCGACAGGGGAACACCGGGGAGCTGTTTTTT
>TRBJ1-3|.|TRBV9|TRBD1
CASSGGQGGGNTIYF
TGTGCCAGCAGCGGAGGACAGGGAGGTGGAAACACCATATATTTT
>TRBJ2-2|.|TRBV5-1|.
CASSPQNTGELFF
TGCGCCAGCAGCCCCCAGAACACCGGGGAGCTGTTTTTT
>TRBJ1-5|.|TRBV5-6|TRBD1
CASSPGQGSSNQPQHF
TGTGCCAGCAGCCCGGGACAGGGCTCTAGCAATCAGCCCCAGCATTTT
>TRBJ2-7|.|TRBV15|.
CATSRDMALRTYEQYF
TGTGCCACCAGCAGAGATATGGCCTTAAGAACCTACGAGCAGTACTTC
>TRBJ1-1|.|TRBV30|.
CAWSSNPVNTEAFF
TGTGCCTGGAGTTCAAACCCAGTAAACACTGAAGCTTTCTTT
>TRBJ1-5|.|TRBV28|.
CASSLPGQTLGPQHF
TGTGCCAGCAGTTTACCCGGACAAACGTTAGGGCCCCAGCATTTT
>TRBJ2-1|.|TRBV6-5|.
CASRELGEQFF
TGTGCCAGCAGGGAGCTCGGCGAGCAGTTCTTC
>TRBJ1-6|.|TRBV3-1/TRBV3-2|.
CASSRYTGYNSPLHF
TGTGCCAGCAGTCGATACACGGGATATAATTCACCCCTCCACTTT
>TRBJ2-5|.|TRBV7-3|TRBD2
CASSYRLAGVRETQYF
TGTGCCAGCAGCTACAGACTAGCGGGAGTCCGGGAGACCCAGTACTTC
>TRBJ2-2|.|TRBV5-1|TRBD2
CASRGLAGSSYGELFF
TGCGCCAGCAGGGGACTAGCGGGGTCCTCGTACGGGGAGCTGTTTTTT
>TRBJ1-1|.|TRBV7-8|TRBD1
CASSPRQGALNTEAFF
TGTGCCAGCAGCCCACGACAGGGGGCCTTGAACACTGAAGCTTTCTTT
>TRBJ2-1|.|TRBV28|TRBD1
CASSLWGGQGSDNEQFF
TGTGCCAGCAGTTTATGGGGGGGACAGGGGTCGGACAATGAGCAGTTCTTC
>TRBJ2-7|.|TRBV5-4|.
CASSLKAGIGSYEQYF
TGTGCCAGCAGCTTGAAGGCAGGGATCGGCTCCTACGAGCAGTACTTC
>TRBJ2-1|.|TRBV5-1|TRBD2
CASRFSPTLAGGGNEQFF
TGCGCCAGCAGGTTTTCCCCCACTCTAGCGGGGGGCGGGAATGAGCAGTTCTTC
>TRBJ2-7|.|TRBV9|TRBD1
CASSVGGTAYEQYF
TGTGCCAGCAGCGTAGGTGGGACAGCCTACGAGCAGTACTTC
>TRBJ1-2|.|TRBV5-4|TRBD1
CASSLPAPGGNGYTF
TGTGCCAGCAGCCTTCCGGCGCCAGGGGGCAATGGCTACACCTTC
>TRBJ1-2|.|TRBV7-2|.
CASSLTENGYTF
TGTGCCAGCAGTTTGACAGAAAATGGCTACACCTTC
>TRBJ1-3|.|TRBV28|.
CASSFSGGQGGNTIYF
TGTGCCAGCAGTTTTTCCGGGGGGCAAGGTGGAAACACCATATATTTT
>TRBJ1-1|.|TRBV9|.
CASSVGGILNTEAFF
TGTGCCAGCAGCGTAGGGGGCATTCTGAACACTGAAGCTTTCTTT
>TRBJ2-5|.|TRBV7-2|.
CASSLASRGETQYF
TGTGCCAGCAGCTTAGCTTCCCGGGGGGAGACCCAGTACTTC
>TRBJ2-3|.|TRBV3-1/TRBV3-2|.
CASSQMAQASTDTQYF
TGTGCCAGCAGCCAGATGGCGCAGGCAAGCACAGATACGCAGTATTTT
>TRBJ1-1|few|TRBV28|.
CASSLSSGSYTEAFF
TGTGCCAGCAGTTTATCCTCGGGAAGCTACACTGAAGCTTTCTTT
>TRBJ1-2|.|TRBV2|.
CASKTTVNYGYTF
TGTGCCAGCAAGACGACAGTGAACTATGGCTACACCTTC
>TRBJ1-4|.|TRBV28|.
CASHQRTENEKLFF
TGTGCCAGCCACCAACGGACAGAGAATGAAAAACTGTTTTTT
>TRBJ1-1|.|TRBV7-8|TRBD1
CASNPGRGQTEAFF
TGTGCCAGCAACCCGGGCAGGGGGCAAACTGAAGCTTTCTTT
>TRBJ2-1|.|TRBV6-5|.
CASSYRGEQFF
TGTGCCAGCAGTTACAGGGGTGAGCAGTTCTTC
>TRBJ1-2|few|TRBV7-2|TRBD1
CASTLPGTAYGYTF
TGTGCCAGCACCCTACCCGGGACAGCTTATGGCTACACCTTC
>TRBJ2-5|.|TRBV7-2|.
CASSSVPPRQGGETQYF
TGTGCCAGCAGCTCCGTCCCTCCTAGGCAGGGCGGTGAGACCCAGTACTTC
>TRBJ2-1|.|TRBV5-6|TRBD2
CASSFLAGVRGYNEQFF
TGTGCCAGCAGCTTTCTAGCGGGAGTGCGGGGTTACAATGAGCAGTTCTTC
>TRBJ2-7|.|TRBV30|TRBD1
CAWTPGQGYEQYF
TGTGCCTGGACGCCGGGACAGGGCTACGAGCAGTACTTC